The clone carrying this T cell receptor beta chain occurred a few times. Antigen unknown. This record comes from a study of shared clonotypes between healthy human individuals. Study results and caveats: Despite large depth, rarefaction showed incomplete sorted-subset sequencing. Depth of sequencing was expected to influence donor clonotype sharing.

Assay used: immunoSEQ multiplex PCR; TCRdb lists only in-frame clones, some missing. Here the sample spans a few million clones, about nine tenths being singletons. Germline V gene sequence: CDR1 MDHEN, CDR2 SYDVKM. This CDR3 contains 14 residues. V was pared by 8 bases and J by 4 bases, with 17 bases between. The sequence came from a man between 18 and 29 years old in good health. Some clones in this sample may be carry-over from other donors' samples. This chain connects TRBV28 to TRBJ1-1; D possibly corresponds to TRBD1 (5 bases). The sample comprised naive CD4+ T cells from PBMCs. Subset specified: CD45RA+ positively selected. CDR3 in amino acids: CASFPVQGGTEAFF. CDR3 sequence (DNA): TGTGCCAGCTTCCCAGTCCAGGGAGGCACTGAAGCTTTCTTT.